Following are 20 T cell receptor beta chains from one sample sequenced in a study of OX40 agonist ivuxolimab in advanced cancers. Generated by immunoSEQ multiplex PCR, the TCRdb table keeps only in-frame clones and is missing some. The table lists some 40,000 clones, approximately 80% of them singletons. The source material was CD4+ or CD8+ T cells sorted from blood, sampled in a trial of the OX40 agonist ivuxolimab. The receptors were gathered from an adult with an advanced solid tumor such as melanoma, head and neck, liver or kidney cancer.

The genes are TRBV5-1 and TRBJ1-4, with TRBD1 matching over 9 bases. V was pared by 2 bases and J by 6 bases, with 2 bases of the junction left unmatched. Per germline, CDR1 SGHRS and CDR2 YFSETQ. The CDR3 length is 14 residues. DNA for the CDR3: TGCGCCAGCAGCTTACGGACAGGGGATGAAAAACTGTTTTTT. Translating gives CASSLRTGDEKLFF.

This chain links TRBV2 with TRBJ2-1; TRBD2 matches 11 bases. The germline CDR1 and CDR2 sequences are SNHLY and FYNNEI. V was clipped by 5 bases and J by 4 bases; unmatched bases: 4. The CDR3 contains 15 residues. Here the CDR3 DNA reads TGTGCCAGCAGTACTAGCGGGAGTGCATACAATGAGCAGTTCTTC. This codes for CASSTSGSAYNEQFF.

CDR3 sequence: CASSIAGESPLHF. As DNA, the CDR3 is TGTGCCAGTAGTATCGCAGGGGAATCACCCCTCCACTTT. The chain links TRBV19 to TRBJ1-6, with a tentative D call TRBD1 (6 bases). The V end was cut by 3 bases, the J end by 10 bases, with 10 bases between. The CDR3 is 13 residues long. Germline CDR1 reads LNHDA; CDR2 reads SQIVND (reference sequence).

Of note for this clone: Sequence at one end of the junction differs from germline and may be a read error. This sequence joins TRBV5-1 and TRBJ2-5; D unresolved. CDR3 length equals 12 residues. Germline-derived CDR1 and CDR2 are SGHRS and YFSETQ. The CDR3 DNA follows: TGCGCCAGCAGCTTGGTACAAGAGGCCCAGTACTTC. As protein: CASSLVQEAQYF.

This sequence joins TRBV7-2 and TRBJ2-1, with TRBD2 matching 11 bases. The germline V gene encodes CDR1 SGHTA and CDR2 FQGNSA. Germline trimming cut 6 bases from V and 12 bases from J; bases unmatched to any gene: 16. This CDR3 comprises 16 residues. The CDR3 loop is CASSTTGTSGLAAQFF. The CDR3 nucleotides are TGTGCCAGCAGTACTACCGGGACTAGCGGTTTGGCGGCGCAGTTCTTC.

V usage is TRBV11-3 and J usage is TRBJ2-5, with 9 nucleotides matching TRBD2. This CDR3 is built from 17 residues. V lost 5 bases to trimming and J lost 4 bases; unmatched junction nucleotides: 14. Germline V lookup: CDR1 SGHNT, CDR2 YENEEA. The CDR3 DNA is TGTGCCAGCAGCCACCTCGCTAGCGGGATTGCTGGAGAGACCCAGTACTTC. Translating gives CASSHLASGIAGETQYF.

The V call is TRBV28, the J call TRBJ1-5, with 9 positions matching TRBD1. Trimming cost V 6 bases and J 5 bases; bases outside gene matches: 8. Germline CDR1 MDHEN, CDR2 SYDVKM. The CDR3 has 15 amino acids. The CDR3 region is CASSTVGQGHQPQHF. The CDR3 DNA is TGTGCCAGCAGCACGGTGGGACAGGGTCATCAGCCCCAGCATTTT.

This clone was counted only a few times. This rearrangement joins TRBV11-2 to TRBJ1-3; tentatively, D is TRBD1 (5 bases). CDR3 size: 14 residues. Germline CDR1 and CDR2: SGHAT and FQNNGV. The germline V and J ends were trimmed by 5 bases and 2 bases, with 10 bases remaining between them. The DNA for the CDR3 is TGTGCCAGCAGCCCGACAGTACCTGGAAACACCATATATTTT. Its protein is CASSPTVPGNTIYF.

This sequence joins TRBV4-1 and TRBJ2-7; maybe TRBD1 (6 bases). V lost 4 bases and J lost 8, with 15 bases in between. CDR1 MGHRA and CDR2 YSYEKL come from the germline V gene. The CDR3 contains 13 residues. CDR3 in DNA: TGCGCCAGCAGCCCAAGTGGGGGCTTGAAGCAGTACTTC. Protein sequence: CASSPSGGLKQYF.

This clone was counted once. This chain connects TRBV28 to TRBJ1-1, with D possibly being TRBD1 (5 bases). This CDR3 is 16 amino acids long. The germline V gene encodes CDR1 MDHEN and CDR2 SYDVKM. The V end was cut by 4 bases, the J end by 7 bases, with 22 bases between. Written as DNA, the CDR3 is TGTGCCAGCAGTTCGGTAATCAGGGACGGGGTAAATGAAGCTTTCTTT. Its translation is CASSSVIRDGVNEAFF.

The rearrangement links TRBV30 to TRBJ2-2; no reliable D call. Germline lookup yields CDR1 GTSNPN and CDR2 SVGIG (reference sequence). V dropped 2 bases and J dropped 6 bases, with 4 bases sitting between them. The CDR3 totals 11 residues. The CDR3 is CAWSLPGELFF. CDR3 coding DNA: TGTGCCTGGAGTTTGCCCGGGGAGCTGTTTTTT.

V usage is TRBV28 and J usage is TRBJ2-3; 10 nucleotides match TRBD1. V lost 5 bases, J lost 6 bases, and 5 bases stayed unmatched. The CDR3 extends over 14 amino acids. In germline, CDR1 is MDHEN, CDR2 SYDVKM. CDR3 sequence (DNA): TGTGCCAGCAGTAGACAGGGGGCTGGTGATACGCAGTATTTT. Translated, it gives CASSRQGAGDTQYF. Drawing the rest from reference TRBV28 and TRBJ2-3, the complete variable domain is DVKVTQSSRYLVKRTGEKVFLECVQDMDHENMFWYRQDPGLGLRLIYFSYDVKMKEKGDIPEGYSVSREKKERFSLILESASTNQTSMYLCASSRQGAGDTQYFGPGTRLTVL.

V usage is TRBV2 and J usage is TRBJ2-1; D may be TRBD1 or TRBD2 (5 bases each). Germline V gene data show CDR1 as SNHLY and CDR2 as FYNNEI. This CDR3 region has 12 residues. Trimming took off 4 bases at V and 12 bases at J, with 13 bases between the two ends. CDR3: CASSAISGGQFF. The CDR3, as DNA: TGTGCCAGCAGTGCAATAAGTGGGGGGCAGTTCTTC.

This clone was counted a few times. CDR3 in DNA: TGTGCCAGCAGCAAATCAGCGACAGGGTCCCTACGGATGCCTGAAGCTTTCTTT. It codes for CASSKSATGSLRMPEAFF. The chain joins TRBV21-1 to TRBJ1-1; TRBD1 reflects the table's D call only, with no check against the DNA. TRBV21-1 is given as a pseudogene. The CDR3 is 18 amino acids.

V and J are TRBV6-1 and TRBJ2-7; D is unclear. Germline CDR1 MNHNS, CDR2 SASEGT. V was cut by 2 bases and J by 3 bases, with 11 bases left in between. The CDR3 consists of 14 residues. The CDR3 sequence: CASSEPSSGYEQYF. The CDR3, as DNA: TGTGCCAGCAGTGAACCCTCGTCGGGCTACGAGCAGTACTTC.

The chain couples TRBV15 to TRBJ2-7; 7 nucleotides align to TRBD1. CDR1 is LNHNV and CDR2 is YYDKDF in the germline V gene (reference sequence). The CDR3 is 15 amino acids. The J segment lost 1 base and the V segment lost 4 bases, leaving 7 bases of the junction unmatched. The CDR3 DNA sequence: TGTGCCACCAGCACTCGGGACAGTCTTTCCTACGAGCAGTACTTC. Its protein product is CATSTRDSLSYEQYF. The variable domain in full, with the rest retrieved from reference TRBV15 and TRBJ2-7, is DAMVIQNPRYQVTQFGKPVTLSCSQTLNHNVMYWYQQKSSQAPKLLFHYYDKDFNNEADTPDNFQSRRPNTSFCFLDIRSPGLGDTAMYLCATSTRDSLSYEQYFGPGTRLTVT.

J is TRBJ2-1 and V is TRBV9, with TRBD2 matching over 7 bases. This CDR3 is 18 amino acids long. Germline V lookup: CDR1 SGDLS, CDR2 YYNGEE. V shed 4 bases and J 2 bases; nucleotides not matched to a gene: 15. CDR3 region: CASSRARRGGGAYNEQFF. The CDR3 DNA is TGTGCCAGCAGCCGCGCGCGTCGCGGGGGTGGGGCCTACAATGAGCAGTTCTTC.

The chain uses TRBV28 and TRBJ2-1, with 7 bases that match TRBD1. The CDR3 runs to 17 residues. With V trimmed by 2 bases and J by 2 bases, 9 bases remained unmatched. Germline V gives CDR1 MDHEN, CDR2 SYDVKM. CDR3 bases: TGTGCCAGCAGTTTACCTCGCACAGGGGAAACCTACAATGAGCAGTTCTTC. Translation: CASSLPRTGETYNEQFF.

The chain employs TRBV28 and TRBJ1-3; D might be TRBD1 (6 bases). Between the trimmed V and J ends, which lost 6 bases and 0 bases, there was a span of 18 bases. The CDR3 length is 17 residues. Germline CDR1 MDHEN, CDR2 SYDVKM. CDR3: CASRLTQGTRSGNTIYF. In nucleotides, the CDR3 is TGTGCCAGCAGACTTACCCAGGGGACACGCTCTGGAAACACCATATATTTT.

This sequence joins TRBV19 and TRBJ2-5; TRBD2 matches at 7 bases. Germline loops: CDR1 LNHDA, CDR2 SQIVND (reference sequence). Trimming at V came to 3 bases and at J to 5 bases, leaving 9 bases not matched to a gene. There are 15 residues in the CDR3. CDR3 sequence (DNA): TGTGCCAGTAGTATTTCTAGCGGAGGAGGGGAGACCCAGTACTTC. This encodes CASSISSGGGETQYF.